This T cell receptor beta chain came from a study of response to subunit inactivated influenza vaccine. TCRdb re-analysed the RT-PCR reads in MiXCR, keeping a single row per CDR3 protein. The sample consists of a few hundred thousand distinct CDR3 sequences, about 14% of them appearing once. This clonotype has just a few counts. This CDR3 has 15 amino acids. Per germline, CDR1 LGHNA and CDR2 YSLEER. The V gene lost 1 base and the J gene lost 6 bases, with 13 bases spanning the gap. Sequences were derived from PBMCs from blood, sampled roughly 12 days after vaccination. The chain couples TRBV4-3 to TRBJ2-1; possible D gene TRBD2, 6 bases. The origin of this receptor is a man over 45 who received an inactivated influenza vaccine. The CDR3 DNA reads as TGCGCCAGCAGCCAAGGGTTTAGCGGAACCAATGAGCAGTTCTTC. Translating it yields CASSQGFSGTNEQFF.